Included here is one T cell receptor beta chain sequence, with context. These data come from a study of blood T cell repertoires in COVID-19. Overall study context: T cells, B-cell-depleted T cells, or PBMCs provided the cDNA or gDNA that served as material.

Original analysis: From reference gene primer amplification, estimates of nucleated cell counts were derived. Method: immunoSEQ multiplex PCR; TCRdb's copy keeps in-frame clones and lacks some. Clone size and the V and J calls come from that table; the DNA yielded D and trimming. Of about 1,700 clones in the sample, around 85% were seen once. The V gene end was trimmed by 4 bases and the J gene end by 8 bases; junction bases not matched to a gene: 8. This CDR3 region has 13 residues. Per germline, CDR1 SGHDT and CDR2 YYEEEE. Sequenced input: peripheral blood. The clonotype originates from a man aged 70 or older with active COVID-19. The chain uses TRBV5-6 and TRBJ1-2; the match to TRBD1 covers 7 bases. The DNA for the CDR3 is TGTGCCAGCAGCACCCGACAGGGCGACGGCTACACCTTC. It specifies CASSTRQGDGYTF.